The 10 T cell receptor beta chains below come from one sample, sequenced in a study of T cell clones after liver transplantation. Only in-frame clones appear in the TCRdb table, and some are missing; sequencing was by immunoSEQ multiplex PCR. The table lists around 76,000 clones, over 70% of them singletons. The sequenced sample was CD4+ T cells from blood, obtained 12 months after liver transplant. The receptors derive from a human patient who received a liver transplant. The graft donor may have given rise to some T cells.

The chain uses TRBV19 and TRBJ1-5, with a possible D match to TRBD1 (5 bases). This CDR3 spans 14 amino acids. V lost 5 bases, J lost 3 bases, and 11 bases lay in between. CDR1 and CDR2 from the germline V gene are LNHDA and SQIVND (reference sequence). CDR3 loop: CASSHRGSNQPQHF. As DNA, the CDR3 is TGTGCCAGTAGTCATAGGGGATCCAATCAGCCCCAGCATTTT.

This clone has a single count. V is TRBV27 and J is TRBJ2-6; D is uncertain. The CDR3 covers 13 residues. From germline, CDR1 is MNHEY and CDR2 SMNVEV (reference sequence). Trimming took off 6 bases at V and 6 bases at J, with 9 bases between the two ends. The CDR3 here is CASRALQANVLTF. The CDR3, as DNA: TGTGCCAGCAGGGCCCTCCAGGCCAACGTCCTGACTTTC. The full variable domain, with the rest looked up from reference TRBV27 and TRBJ2-6, is EAQVTQNPRYLITVTGKKLTVTCSQNMNHEYMSWYRQDPGLGLRQIYYSMNVEVTDKGDVPEGYKVSRKEKRNFPLILESPSPNQTSLYFCASRALQANVLTFGAGSRLTVL.

Written as DNA, the CDR3 is TGTGCCAGCAGCTTACAGGGGTTCACTGAAGCTTTCTTT. This sequence encodes CASSLQGFTEAFF. The chain joins TRBV7-9 to TRBJ1-1; D perhaps matches TRBD1 (6 bases). The CDR3 spans 13 residues. CDR1 and CDR2 from the germline V gene are SEHNR and FQNEAQ (reference sequence). The V and J ends lost 2 bases and 4 bases respectively, with 8 bases between them.

J is TRBJ2-3 and V is TRBV5-1; D might be TRBD1 (6 bases). The CDR3 consists of 15 residues. Germline values: CDR1 SGHRS, CDR2 YFSETQ. Trimming cost V 7 bases and J 1 base, with 16 bases left between them. In DNA form, the CDR3 reads TGCGCCAGCGGGTCAGTACAGGGCGGCACAGATACGCAGTATTTT. Translating gives CASGSVQGGTDTQYF.

V usage is TRBV6-5 and J usage is TRBJ1-2; 9 bases line up with TRBD1. The CDR3 is 15 amino acids. The V and J ends lost 5 bases and 4 bases, in that order; junction bases with no gene match: 8. Germline CDR1 MNHEY, CDR2 SVGAGI. The CDR3 is CASSPKQGAGYGYTF. The DNA of the CDR3 is TGTGCCAGCAGTCCTAAACAGGGGGCTGGCTATGGCTACACCTTC.

J is TRBJ2-1 and V is TRBV6-1; a possible D gene is TRBD2 (5 bases). The CDR3 runs to 11 residues. Germline CDR1 MNHNS, CDR2 SASEGT. V shed 11 bases and J shed 9 bases, with 14 bases lying between them. This chain's CDR3 is CAPFGVCEQFF. The CDR3 bases are TGTGCCCCCTTCGGGGTTTGTGAGCAGTTCTTC.

In its sample, this clone was seen a few times. The same CDR3 also results from other DNA sequences found in this sample. V usage is TRBV7-2 and J usage is TRBJ2-7; D may be TRBD1 (5 bases). The CDR3 extends over 13 amino acids. V lost 4 bases, J lost 2 bases, and 9 bases lay in between. CDR1 is SGHTA and CDR2 is FQGNSA in the germline V gene. The CDR3 region has the DNA TGTGCCAGCAGCTCCGACAGCACCTACGAGCAGTACTTC. This codes for CASSSDSTYEQYF.

This chain links TRBV28 with TRBJ1-2; perhaps TRBD1 as D (6 bases). V was trimmed by 10 bases and J by 7 bases, leaving 16 bases between them. Germline V lookup: CDR1 MDHEN, CDR2 SYDVKM. The CDR3 consists of 12 residues. CDR3 protein: CATKGGAVGYTF. The CDR3 DNA is TGTGCCACCAAGGGGGGGGCCGTTGGCTACACCTTC.

V and J are TRBV7-8 and TRBJ1-3; the match to TRBD1 covers 8 bases. Germline V CDR1 and CDR2: SGHVS, FQNEAQ. Unmatched junction bases numbered 4, after V lost 5 bases and J lost 4 bases. The CDR3 extends over 14 amino acids. The CDR3 nucleotides are TGTGCCAGCAGCCACAGGGGGTCAGGAAACACCATATATTTT. Amino acid sequence: CASSHRGSGNTIYF.

The V and J genes are TRBV10-1 and TRBJ1-5; D is ambiguous. Trimming left V 6 bases short and J 1 base short, with 16 bases between. CDR1 is WNHNN, CDR2 SYGVQD, per germline (reference sequence). The CDR3 contains 16 residues. CDR3 amino acids: CASRRGRTRSNQPQHF. CDR3 nucleotides: TGCGCCAGCAGGAGAGGCCGGACGAGGAGCAATCAGCCCCAGCATTTT.